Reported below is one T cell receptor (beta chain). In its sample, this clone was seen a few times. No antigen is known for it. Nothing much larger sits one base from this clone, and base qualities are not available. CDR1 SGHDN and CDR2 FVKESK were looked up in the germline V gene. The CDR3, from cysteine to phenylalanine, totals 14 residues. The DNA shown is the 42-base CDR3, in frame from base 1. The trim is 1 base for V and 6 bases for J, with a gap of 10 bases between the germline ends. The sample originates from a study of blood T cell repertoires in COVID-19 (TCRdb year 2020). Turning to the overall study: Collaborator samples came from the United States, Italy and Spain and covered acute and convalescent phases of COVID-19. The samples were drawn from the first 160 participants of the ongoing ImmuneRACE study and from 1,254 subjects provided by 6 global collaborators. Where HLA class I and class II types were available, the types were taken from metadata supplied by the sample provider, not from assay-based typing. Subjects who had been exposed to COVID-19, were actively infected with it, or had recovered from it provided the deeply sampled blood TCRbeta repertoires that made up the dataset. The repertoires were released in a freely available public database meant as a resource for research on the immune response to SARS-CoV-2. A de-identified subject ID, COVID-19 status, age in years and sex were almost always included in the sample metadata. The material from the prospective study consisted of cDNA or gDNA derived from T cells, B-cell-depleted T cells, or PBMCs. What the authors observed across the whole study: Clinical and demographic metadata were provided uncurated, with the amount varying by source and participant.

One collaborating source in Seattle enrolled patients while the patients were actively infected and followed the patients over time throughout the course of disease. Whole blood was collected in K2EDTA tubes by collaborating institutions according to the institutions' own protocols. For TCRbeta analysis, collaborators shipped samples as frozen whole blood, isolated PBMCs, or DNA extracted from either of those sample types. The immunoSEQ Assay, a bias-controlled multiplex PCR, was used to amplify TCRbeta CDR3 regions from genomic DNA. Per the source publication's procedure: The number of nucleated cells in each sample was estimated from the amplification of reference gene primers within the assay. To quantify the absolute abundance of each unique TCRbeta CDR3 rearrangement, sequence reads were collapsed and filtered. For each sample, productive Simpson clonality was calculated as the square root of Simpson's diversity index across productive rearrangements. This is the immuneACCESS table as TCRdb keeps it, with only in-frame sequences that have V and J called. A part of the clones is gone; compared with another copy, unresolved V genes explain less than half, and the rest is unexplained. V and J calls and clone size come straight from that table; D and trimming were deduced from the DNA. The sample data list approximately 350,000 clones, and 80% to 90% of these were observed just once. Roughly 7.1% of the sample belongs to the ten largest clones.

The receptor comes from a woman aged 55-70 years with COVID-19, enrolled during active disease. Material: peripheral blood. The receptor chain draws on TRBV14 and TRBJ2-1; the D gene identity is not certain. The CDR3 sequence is CASSQGARSNEQFF. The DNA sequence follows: TGTGCCAGCAGCCAAGGGGCCCGAAGCAATGAGCAGTTCTTC.